One and the same sample provided the 28 T cell receptor beta chains below, sequenced in a study of cytomegalovirus exposure and HLA in healthy donors. Data came from immunoSEQ multiplex PCR; TCRdb stores just in-frame clones and leaves some out. Of 200,000 to 300,000 clones in the sample, about 90% were seen once. The sample comprised PBMCs. These receptors were obtained from a man aged 18 to 29 in good health and CMV-seropositive.

The V call is TRBV28, the J call TRBJ1-2; 8 bases are shared with TRBD1. CDR3 length: 14 residues. CDR1 MDHEN and CDR2 SYDVKM come from the germline V gene. The J segment lost 7 bases and the V segment lost 7 bases, leaving 11 bases of the junction unmatched. The CDR3 loop reads CASTLSGGRIGYTF. In DNA, the CDR3 is TGTGCCAGCACCCTCTCAGGGGGCCGCATTGGCTACACCTTC.

The V call is TRBV13, the J call TRBJ2-5; no reliable D call. The CDR3 is made up of 13 amino acids. From germline, CDR1 is PRHDT and CDR2 FYEKMQ (reference sequence). The germline V and J ends were trimmed by 5 bases and 2 bases, with 9 bases remaining between them. CDR3 coding DNA: TGTGCCAGCAGCCAGGACGGGCAAGAGACCCAGTACTTC. This codes for CASSQDGQETQYF.

This chain joins TRBV6-5 and TRBJ1-2; a possible D gene is TRBD1 (6 bases). This CDR3 has 13 amino acids. The ends were cut back, 8 bases at V and 6 bases at J, with 16 bases in the middle. Germline V gene sequence: CDR1 MNHEY, CDR2 SVGAGI. The CDR3 nucleotides read TGTGCCAGCCTGAACAGGGATGGCCATGGCTACACCTTC. It yields the protein CASLNRDGHGYTF.

The V and J genes are TRBV6-1 and TRBJ2-3; 11 nucleotides agree with TRBD2. From germline, CDR1 is MNHNS and CDR2 SASEGT. V shed 2 bases and J 6 bases; nucleotides not matched to a gene: 10. The CDR3 runs 17 residues. CDR3 residues: CASSETGSGRAGDTQYF. Written as DNA, the CDR3 is TGTGCCAGCAGTGAAACCGGTAGCGGGAGGGCGGGGGATACGCAGTATTTT.

The genes are TRBV21-1 and TRBJ1-1; the tabulated D call, TRBD1, remains unverified against the DNA. TRBV21-1 is given as a pseudogene. CDR3 length: 13 amino acids. The CDR3: CASRKVGDTEAFF. CDR3 sequence (DNA): TGTGCCAGCCGAAAAGTAGGGGACACTGAAGCTTTCTTT.

The chain uses TRBV19 and TRBJ1-2, with 8 bases lining up with TRBD1. CDR3 length equals 16 residues. The V segment lost 0 bases and the J segment 6 bases; nucleotides outside the gene matches: 9. Germline assignment: CDR1 LNHDA and CDR2 SQIVND (reference sequence). Written as DNA, the CDR3 is TGTGCCAGTAGTATAGATTCATCAGGGGGCTTCGATGGCTACACCTTC. The encoded protein is CASSIDSSGGFDGYTF.

This chain uses TRBV7-2 with TRBJ2-7; the D gene could be TRBD1 or TRBD2 (5 bases each). The length of the CDR3 is 14 residues. Looked up from germline, CDR1 is SGHTA and CDR2 is FQGNSA. Trimming stripped 5 bases from V and 3 bases from J, with 14 bases between. The CDR3, as DNA: TGTGCCAGCAGCAGGCGGATGGGACGCTACGAGCAGTACTTC. It translates to CASSRRMGRYEQYF.

V is TRBV15 and J is TRBJ2-1; D unresolved. CDR3 size: 16 residues. Germline CDR1 reads LNHNV; CDR2 reads YYDKDF (reference sequence). V shed 6 bases and J shed 3 bases, with 18 bases lying between them. DNA for the CDR3: TGTGCCACCAGTCCACCGGGCGGTCATTTCTACAATGAGCAGTTCTTC. Its translation: CATSPPGGHFYNEQFF.

The chain employs TRBV19 and TRBJ1-2; D is undetermined. Germline loops: CDR1 LNHDA, CDR2 SQIVND (reference sequence). CDR3 size: 13 residues. The ends were cut back, 5 bases at V and 6 bases at J, with 13 bases in the middle. This chain's CDR3 is CASSWSGENGYTF. The CDR3 DNA is TGTGCCAGTAGTTGGTCAGGAGAAAATGGCTACACCTTC.

The rearrangement uses TRBV10-3 and TRBJ2-5; possibly TRBD1 for D (5 bases). This CDR3 contains 13 residues. The V and J ends lost 9 bases and 5 bases respectively, with 16 bases between them. The V gene's germline CDR1 is ENHRY and CDR2 SYGVKD. CDR3 sequence: CAIRQRLSETQYF. CDR3 DNA sequence: TGTGCCATAAGACAGCGCCTCTCGGAGACCCAGTACTTC.

This chain uses TRBV27 with TRBJ2-1; the match to TRBD1 covers 9 bases. The CDR3 is made up of 15 amino acids. Trimming removed 7 bases from V and 10 bases from J; junction bases left unmatched: 14. Per germline, CDR1 MNHEY and CDR2 SMNVEV (reference sequence). The CDR3 protein is CASTSSGTGTREQFF. As DNA, the CDR3 is TGTGCCAGCACCTCCTCCGGGACAGGGACAAGGGAGCAGTTCTTC.

Note on this clone: One junction end does not reproduce the germline sequence, and a read error may be involved. In the same sample, other DNA sequences code for this CDR3. CDR3 sequence: CASSLSLPPTKNNEQFF. DNA of the CDR3: TGTGCCAGCAGTTTATCACTACCCCCGACCAAAAACAATGAACAGTTCTTC. The chain employs TRBV27 and TRBJ2-1; D gene ambiguous. This CDR3 has 17 residues. Looked up from germline, CDR1 is MNHEY and CDR2 is SMNVEV (reference sequence).

The chain recombines TRBV7-3 with TRBJ2-2; 8 positions agree with TRBD2. The CDR3 length is 15 residues. Trimming took 3 bases from V and 0 from J; bases not matched to a gene: 0. From germline, CDR1 is SGHTA and CDR2 FQGTGA. The CDR3 loop reads CASSFSGTNTGELFF. The CDR3 DNA is TGTGCCAGCAGCTTTAGCGGGACGAACACCGGGGAGCTGTTTTTT.

V gene TRBV9 combines with J gene TRBJ1-1; D unresolved. In germline, CDR1 is SGDLS, CDR2 YYNGEE. The CDR3 length is 14 residues. V was clipped by 3 bases and J by 1 base, with 10 bases between them. The CDR3 coding sequence is TGTGCCAGCAGCGCAGACATGCCGAACACTGAAGCTTTCTTT. This codes for CASSADMPNTEAFF.

The genes are TRBV28 and TRBJ2-7; TRBD1 matches 7 bases. This CDR3 has 16 residues. The ends lost 4 bases at V and 4 bases at J; junction bases unmatched: 13. CDR1 and CDR2 from the germline V gene are MDHEN and SYDVKM. The CDR3 region has the DNA TGTGCCAGCAGTTCCTTAGCAACAGGGGTCAGATACGAGCAGTACTTC. Protein sequence: CASSSLATGVRYEQYF.

The chain combines TRBV15 with TRBJ2-3; 9 positions match TRBD2. CDR3 length: 18 residues. J gave up 6 bases and V 2 bases, and 15 bases lay outside the gene matches. The V gene's germline CDR1 is LNHNV and CDR2 YYDKDF (reference sequence). The CDR3 spells CATSRKREAFGAADTQYF. CDR3 nucleotides: TGTGCCACCAGCAGAAAGCGGGAGGCCTTCGGGGCGGCTGATACGCAGTATTTT.

This chain uses TRBV25-1 with TRBJ2-7; D is perhaps TRBD2 (6 bases). This CDR3 is 17 amino acids long. The ends were cut back, 8 bases at V and 4 bases at J, with 27 bases in the middle. Germline values: CDR1 MGHDK, CDR2 SYGVNS. For the CDR3, the DNA is TGTGCCAGCGGCAACGGACTACTAGTACGGGGCAGGTACGAGCAGTACTTC. Residues: CASGNGLLVRGRYEQYF.

Of note for this clone: The same CDR3 is also encoded by other DNA sequences in this sample. This chain's CDR3 is CASSLGLAGVTDTQYF. Here the CDR3 DNA reads TGTGCCAGCAGCTTAGGACTAGCGGGAGTTACAGATACGCAGTATTTT. The rearrangement uses TRBV7-6 and TRBJ2-3; 12 bases line up with TRBD2. CDR3 length equals 16 residues. Trimming cost V 1 base and J 3 bases; bases outside gene matches: 2. Germline V gene sequence: CDR1 SGHVS, CDR2 FNYEAQ.

This chain uses TRBV7-6 with TRBJ2-5; D gene unclear. V shed 2 bases and J shed 3 bases, with 7 bases lying between them. The V gene's germline CDR1 is SGHVS and CDR2 FNYEAQ. This CDR3 spans 13 amino acids. In DNA, the CDR3 is TGTGCCAGCAGCTTATTAGCTGAAGAGACCCAGTACTTC. This translates into CASSLLAEETQYF.

V and J are TRBV7-9 and TRBJ1-4; no firm D call. The V gene lost 5 bases and the J gene lost 8 bases, with 15 bases spanning the gap. The CDR3 has 14 residues. The germline CDR1 and CDR2 sequences are SEHNR and FQNEAQ (reference sequence). In DNA, the CDR3 is TGTGCCAGCAGCCATACTCAGATGGGAGAAAAACTGTTTTTT. Protein sequence: CASSHTQMGEKLFF.

The chain couples TRBV6-5 to TRBJ2-7; the D is unclear. The CDR3 has 13 amino acids. Between the trimmed V and J ends, which lost 3 bases and 7 bases, there was a span of 13 bases. Per germline, CDR1 MNHEY and CDR2 SVGAGI. This chain's CDR3 is CASSYQEAGEQYF. As DNA, the CDR3 is TGTGCCAGCAGTTATCAGGAAGCCGGTGAGCAGTACTTC.

The chain couples TRBV5-6 to TRBJ1-1; D uncertain. The CDR3 has 12 amino acids. V lost 5 bases to trimming and J lost 4 bases, with 9 bases between them. Germline CDR1 is SGHDT and CDR2 is YYEEEE. The CDR3 sequence: CASSHTSTEAFF. In DNA form, the CDR3 reads TGTGCCAGCAGTCACACATCCACTGAAGCTTTCTTT.

This clone turned up a few times. The CDR3 bases are TGTGCCAGCAGCTTAGGATACGTCAGGGAAGCTTTCTTT. Amino acids: CASSLGYVREAFF. The chain links TRBV7-2 to TRBJ1-1; D ambiguous. CDR3 length equals 13 residues. The V and J ends lost 1 base and 8 bases respectively, with 11 bases between them. CDR1 SGHTA and CDR2 FQGNSA come from the germline V gene. The whole variable domain, remainder taken from reference TRBV7-2 and TRBJ1-1, is GAGVSQSPSNKVTEKGKDVELRCDPISGHTALYWYRQSLGQGLEFLIYFQGNSAPDKSGLPSDRFSAERTGGSVSTLTIQRTQQEDSAVYLCASSLGYVREAFFGQGTRLTVV.

The V and J genes are TRBV11-2 and TRBJ2-7; D not certain. The V and J ends lost 2 bases and 0 bases respectively, with 14 bases between them. CDR1 and CDR2 (germline): SGHAT, FQNNGV. The CDR3 extends over 16 amino acids. The CDR3 sequence is CASSLNVGWDSYEQYF. CDR3 nucleotides: TGTGCCAGCAGCTTAAATGTGGGATGGGACTCCTACGAGCAGTACTTC.

V is TRBV7-7 and J is TRBJ1-1; D remains unclear. Germline V gene lookup returns CDR1 SSHAT and CDR2 FNYEAQ (reference sequence). V lost 5 bases to trimming and J lost 3 bases, with 10 bases between them. This CDR3 is 13 amino acids long. CDR3 region: CASSPDIYTEAFF. As DNA, the CDR3 is TGTGCCAGCAGCCCAGACATCTACACTGAAGCTTTCTTT.

This clone was seen a handful of times. The genes are TRBV5-4 and TRBJ2-2, with TRBD1 matching 11 bases. Germline CDR1 is SGHNT and CDR2 is YYREEE (reference sequence). Unmatched junction bases numbered 5, after V lost 0 bases and J lost 4 bases. CDR3 length equals 17 residues. CDR3 amino acids: CASSLAPGTGGTGELFF. The CDR3 DNA is TGTGCCAGCAGCTTGGCACCTGGGACAGGGGGCACCGGGGAGCTGTTTTTT.

This clone was picked up a small number of times. This chain uses TRBV19 with TRBJ2-2, with a possible D match to TRBD1 (6 bases). The V and J ends lost 5 bases and 6 bases respectively, with 13 bases between them. Germline CDR1 is LNHDA and CDR2 is SQIVND (reference sequence). CDR3 length: 14 amino acids. CDR3 protein: CASSVSQGSGELFF. The CDR3 coding sequence is TGTGCCAGTAGTGTCTCACAGGGATCCGGGGAGCTGTTTTTT.

CDR3 amino acids: CASSLEKGYGYTF. DNA of the CDR3: TGTGCCAGCAGCTTAGAAAAAGGATATGGCTACACCTTC. V and J are TRBV7-2 and TRBJ1-2, with D uncertain. The germline CDR1 and CDR2 sequences are SGHTA and FQGNSA. This CDR3 is built from 13 residues. V dropped 1 base and J dropped 5 bases, with 8 bases sitting between them.